Shown below are 26 T cell receptor beta chains from a single sample sequenced in a study of metastatic and nonmetastatic thyroid tumors. From the PCR reads, TCRdb re-called clones with MiXCR. The table has roughly 9,900 clones, under 30% seen once. Patients were all untreated before their thyroid surgery. The sequencing input was tumor tissue. All receptors come from a male donor with papillary thyroid cancer or a benign thyroid nodule (not recorded which). Some clones in this sample may be carry-over from other donors' samples.

This clone showed up just once. This sequence joins TRBV20-1 and TRBJ2-3; D gene ambiguous. Germline V gene lookup returns CDR1 DFQATT and CDR2 SNEGSKA (reference sequence). Trimming removed 0 bases from V and 0 bases from J, with 7 bases in between. This CDR3 spans 14 amino acids. DNA of the CDR3: TGCAGTGCTAGAGACCCGACTAGCACAGATACGCAGTATTTT. Its protein is CSARDPTSTDTQYF.

As for this clone: A much larger clone is a single base away; this may be a read error. The chain carries TRBV19 and TRBJ2-3; D might be TRBD2 (6 bases). CDR3 length equals 14 residues. The germline V and J ends were trimmed by 4 bases and 8 bases, with 16 bases remaining between them. Germline V lookup: CDR1 LNHDA, CDR2 SQIVND (reference sequence). This CDR3 reads CASSRAVPRGTQYF. CDR3 DNA sequence: TGTGCCAGTAGTAGAGCCGTCCCGCGGGGTACGCAGTATTTT.

The chain uses TRBV18 and TRBJ2-7, with D uncertain. The CDR3 runs to 12 residues. Germline lookup yields CDR1 KGHSH and CDR2 LQKENI. V was pared by 3 bases and J by 4 bases, with 7 bases between. CDR3 coding DNA: TGTGCCAGCTCACCCGCTCAGTACGAGCAGTACTTC. Translation: CASSPAQYEQYF.

This clone came up a few times. At one end, the junction sequence differs from germline, possibly due to a read error. This chain links TRBV6-1 with TRBJ1-2; D possibly corresponds to TRBD1 (5 bases). There are 14 residues in the CDR3. CDR1 MNHNS and CDR2 SASEGT come from the germline V gene. CDR3: CANSFRTGNYCYTF. In nucleotides, the CDR3 is TGTGCCAACAGTTTCCGTACAGGAAACTATTGCTACACCTTC.

This clone came up once. The chain recombines TRBV20-1 with TRBJ1-1; maybe TRBD1 (6 bases). Trimming pared 3 bases from V and 10 bases from J, leaving 18 bases between. The CDR3 totals 13 residues. Germline values: CDR1 DFQATT, CDR2 SNEGSKA (reference sequence). The CDR3 loop is CSASGGAGAGAFF. In DNA form, the CDR3 reads TGCAGTGCTAGCGGGGGCGCGGGTGCTGGAGCTTTCTTT.

In its sample, this clone was seen many times. Compared with germline, one end of the junction differs, possibly owing to a read error. The chain joins TRBV7-6 to TRBJ2-1; possibly TRBD1 for D (5 bases). The CDR3 has 15 amino acids. Germline V lookup: CDR1 SGHVS, CDR2 FNYEAQ. The CDR3 coding sequence is TGTGCCAGCAGCTCAGGACATAGGCTAGATAATGAGCGGTTCTTC. It encodes CASSSGHRLDNERFF.

In this sample, this clone is medium-sized. The J gene is TRBJ1-1, the V gene TRBV7-2; possibly TRBD1 for D (5 bases). The length of the CDR3 is 14 residues. V shed 1 base and J shed 4 bases, with 10 bases lying between them. Germline CDR1 SGHTA, CDR2 FQGNSA. In nucleotides, the CDR3 is TGTGCCAGCAGCTTAGGGCAGGGAACCACTGAAGCTTTCTTT. It is translated as CASSLGQGTTEAFF.

This clone was observed a handful of times. This chain joins TRBV12-3 or TRBV12-4 and TRBJ1-5; D remains unclear. V gave up 4 bases and J gave up 4 bases, with 11 bases separating them. The CDR3 totals 14 residues. Written as DNA, the CDR3 is TGTGCCAGCAGTTCAACGGGGAGAAATCAGCCCCAGCATTTT. Amino acids: CASSSTGRNQPQHF.

This chain links TRBV11-2 with TRBJ2-7; TRBD2 aligns across 7 bases. V lost 5 bases, J lost 6 bases, and 4 bases stayed unmatched. Germline V CDR1 and CDR2: SGHAT, FQNNGV. The CDR3 contains 12 residues. In nucleotides, the CDR3 is TGTGCCAGCAGCCCGACTAGCTCCGAGCAGTACTTC. Encoded protein: CASSPTSSEQYF.

This clone is categorized as medium-sized. The sample contains more than one DNA sequence encoding this CDR3. The chain couples TRBV18 to TRBJ1-2, with 11 bases that match TRBD1. Germline values: CDR1 KGHSH, CDR2 LQKENI. J was trimmed by 7 bases and V by 5 bases; bases with no gene match: 3. This CDR3 is 13 amino acids long. The CDR3 here is CASSAGTGGGYTF. In DNA form, the CDR3 reads TGTGCCAGCTCAGCCGGGACAGGGGGTGGCTACACCTTC.

The CDR3 spells CASTAGTSYTGELFF. CDR3 bases: TGTGCCAGCACCGCCGGGACTAGCTACACCGGGGAGCTGTTTTTT. The chain couples TRBV9 to TRBJ2-2, with 9 bases that match TRBD2. Germline V gene lookup returns CDR1 SGDLS and CDR2 YYNGEE. CDR3 length: 15 amino acids. The V gene end was trimmed by 6 bases and the J gene end by 3 bases; junction bases not matched to a gene: 6.

This clone is medium-sized by share. The V call is TRBV20-1, the J call TRBJ2-7; D is uncertain. This CDR3 is 10 amino acids long. The V end was cut by 1 base, the J end by 6 bases, with 4 bases between. Germline assignment: CDR1 DFQATT and CDR2 SNEGSKA (reference sequence). CDR3 in DNA: TGCAGTGCTAGAGGGGCCGAGCAGTACGTC. Translation gives CSARGAEQYV.

The sample holds many counts of this clone. CDR3 loop: CSVARTTGGQETQYF. CDR3 nucleotides: TGCAGCGTTGCGAGAACAACAGGGGGCCAAGAGACCCAGTACTTC. The chain joins TRBV29-1 to TRBJ2-5, with TRBD1 identical over 8 bases. With V trimmed by 4 bases and J by 1 base, 8 bases remained unmatched. From germline, CDR1 is SQVTM and CDR2 ANQGSEA. The CDR3 sequence is 15 residues long. The full variable domain, in which reference TRBV29-1 and TRBJ2-5 provide the parts outside the CDR3, is SAVISQKPSRDICQRGTSLTIQCQVDSQVTMMFWYRQQPGQSLTLIATANQGSEATYESGFVIDKFPISRPNLTFSTLTVSNMSPEDSSIYLCSVARTTGGQETQYFGPGTRLLVL.

This clone was seen more than once but under ten times. V gene TRBV7-2 combines with J gene TRBJ1-5; TRBD1 aligns across 8 bases. CDR3 length: 15 amino acids. The germline CDR1 and CDR2 sequences are SGHTA and FQGNSA. J lost 3 bases, V lost 4 bases, and 5 bases had no gene match. CDR3 bases: TGTGCCAGCAGCTCCAGGGACAGGAACAATCAGCCCCAGCATTTT. This translates into CASSSRDRNNQPQHF.

This clone has at least ten counts. This could be a read error, since a much larger clone is one nucleotide away. This rearrangement joins TRBV27 to TRBJ1-6; the D is unclear. This CDR3 region has 15 residues. Per the germline V gene, CDR1 is MNHEY and CDR2 is SMNVEV (reference sequence). V lost 5 bases and J 6 bases, leaving 14 bases between the germline ends. CDR3 sequence: CASSPRRQGNSPLHF. The CDR3 DNA reads as TGTGCCAGCAGTCCCCGTAGACAAGGTAATTCACCCCTCCACTTT.

This clone was observed at least ten times. This chain uses TRBV6-2 or TRBV6-3 with TRBJ1-4; 9 nucleotides align to TRBD1. CDR1 and CDR2 from the germline V gene are MNHEY and SVGEGT. Trimming took 6 bases from V and 8 from J; bases not matched to a gene: 10. CDR3 length equals 15 residues. The CDR3 sequence is CASSFVTGGEEKLFF. Here the CDR3 DNA reads TGTGCCAGCAGCTTCGTGACAGGGGGAGAAGAAAAACTGTTTTTT.

The V gene is TRBV4-1, the J gene TRBJ2-3; 12 positions match TRBD2. CDR3 length: 16 residues. Losses at the gene ends were 5 bases for V and 3 bases for J; bases not matched to a gene: 6. Germline loops: CDR1 MGHRA, CDR2 YSYEKL. The CDR3 sequence: CASSRTSGVRTDTQYF. The CDR3 nucleotides are TGCGCCAGCAGCAGGACTAGCGGGGTTCGTACAGATACGCAGTATTTT.

V gene TRBV7-9 combines with J gene TRBJ2-5, with D perhaps matching TRBD1 or TRBD2 (6 bases each). V was pared by 11 bases and J by 2 bases, with 21 bases between. Germline V gene lookup returns CDR1 SEHNR and CDR2 FQNEAQ (reference sequence). The CDR3 is made up of 15 amino acids. DNA for the CDR3: TGTGCCGTAACCGGGGGCAGGTTCCCGCAAGAGACCCAGTACTTC. Residues: CAVTGGRFPQETQYF.

This chain connects TRBV18 to TRBJ1-1; the D is unclear. Germline values: CDR1 KGHSH, CDR2 LQKENI. The CDR3 length is 15 residues. Between the trimmed V and J ends, which lost 4 bases and 0 bases, there was a span of 12 bases. CDR3 nucleotide sequence: TGTGCCAGCTCACGAATGACACTTGTGAACACTGAAGCTTTCTTT. Amino acids: CASSRMTLVNTEAFF. The complete variable domain, with remaining parts taken from reference TRBV18 and TRBJ1-1, reads NAGVMQNPRHLVRRRGQEARLRCSPMKGHSHVYWYRQLPEEGLKFMVYLQKENIIDESGMPKERFSAEFPKEGPSILRIQQVVRGDSAAYFCASSRMTLVNTEAFFGQGTRLTVV.

This clone was counted only a few times. The chain has TRBV15 and TRBJ2-1; TRBD2 aligns across 8 bases. Per the germline V gene, CDR1 is LNHNV and CDR2 is YYDKDF (reference sequence). The length of the CDR3 is 14 residues. Losses at the gene ends were 1 base for V and 8 bases for J; bases not matched to a gene: 4. CDR3 DNA: TGTGCCACCAGCAGAGTAGCTAGCGGGTATGAGCAGTTCTTC. Protein product: CATSRVASGYEQFF.

By share, this clone ranks as medium-sized. V and J are TRBV19 and TRBJ1-5, with TRBD1 identical over 7 bases. V shed 6 bases and J 3 bases; nucleotides not matched to a gene: 14. This CDR3 spans 17 amino acids. Germline lookup yields CDR1 LNHDA and CDR2 SQIVND (reference sequence). CDR3 DNA sequence: TGTGCCAGTAGCCCGGACAGGACGCGGACTGTCAATCAGCCCCAGCATTTT. The encoded protein is CASSPDRTRTVNQPQHF.

This clone was counted many times. CDR3 region: CASSIGARNQETQYF. The CDR3 DNA reads TGTGCCAGTAGTATAGGGGCCCGGAATCAAGAGACCCAGTACTTC. This chain connects TRBV19 to TRBJ2-5; D gene uncertain. The V end was cut by 1 base, the J end by 2 bases, with 11 bases between. The length of the CDR3 is 15 residues. Germline V gene sequence: CDR1 LNHDA, CDR2 SQIVND (reference sequence).

By share, this clone ranks as medium-sized (0.01 to 0.1%). This chain joins TRBV7-6 and TRBJ2-6, with D hard to call. The CDR3 has 18 amino acids. V was pared by 5 bases and J by 0 bases, with 17 bases between. Germline CDR1 and CDR2: SGHVS and FNYEAQ. In DNA form, the CDR3 reads TGTGCCAGCAGCCCGAGGTCAGGCAGAATCTCTGGGGCCAACGTCCTGACTTTC. Translating it yields CASSPRSGRISGANVLTF. Filled out from reference TRBV7-6 and TRBJ2-6, the complete variable domain reads GAGVSQSPRYKVTKRGQDVALRCDPISGHVSLYWYRQALGQGPEFLTYFNYEAQQDKSGLPNDRFSAERPEGSISTLTIQRTEQRDSAMYRCASSPRSGRISGANVLTFGAGSRLTVL.

This clone was seen a few times. The chain recombines TRBV6-2 or TRBV6-3 with TRBJ1-5; 7 positions match TRBD1. The CDR3 covers 11 residues. Trimming took 5 bases from V and 8 from J; bases not matched to a gene: 0. Germline V CDR1 and CDR2: MNHEY, SVGEGT. CDR3 DNA sequence: TGTGCCAGCAGTCAGGGGGAGCCCCAGCATTTT. Its protein product is CASSQGEPQHF.

The chain uses TRBV6-2 or TRBV6-3 and TRBJ1-5; no reliable D call. CDR3 length equals 15 residues. Trimming stripped 3 bases from V and 1 base from J, with 10 bases between. Germline CDR1 is MNHEY and CDR2 is SVGEGT. CDR3 in amino acids: CASSYSSLSNQPQHF. The CDR3, as DNA: TGTGCCAGCAGTTATTCGTCCCTCAGCAATCAGCCCCAGCATTTT.

By frequency in the sample, this clone is medium-sized. The V call is TRBV7-8, the J call TRBJ1-1; tentative D call: TRBD1 (5 bases). V shed 5 bases and J shed 4 bases, with 14 bases lying between them. This CDR3 region has 14 residues. The V gene's germline CDR1 is SGHVS and CDR2 FQNEAQ. CDR3 sequence reads: CASSLFNQGTEAFF. The CDR3 DNA follows: TGTGCCAGCAGCCTTTTTAATCAGGGCACTGAAGCTTTCTTT.